This TCR beta chain was sequenced in a study of cytomegalovirus exposure and HLA in healthy donors. The CDR3 loop spans 14 amino acids. The germline V gene encodes CDR1 SNHLY and CDR2 FYNNEI. The germline V and J ends were trimmed by 2 bases and 8 bases, with 15 bases remaining between them. PCR amplification relied on 60 Vbeta primers (plus 13 Jbeta primers). Produced via immunoSEQ multiplex PCR; TCRdb's table is partial and in-frame only. The table has about 190,000 clones, approximately 86% seen once. The receptor was derived from a woman in her thirties in good health and CMV-seronegative. The J gene is TRBJ1-2, the V gene TRBV2, with D possibly TRBD1 on 5 matching bases. The sample consisted of PBMCs. CDR3 amino acids: CASSELGHSRGYTF. CDR3 nucleotides: TGTGCCAGCAGTGAATTGGGGCATTCCAGGGGCTACACCTTC. The whole variable domain, filled in from reference TRBV2 and TRBJ1-2, reads EPEVTQTPSHQVTQMGQEVILRCVPISNHLYFYWYRQILGQKVEFLVSFYNNEISEKSEIFDDQFSVERPDGSNFTLKIRSTKLEDSAMYFCASSELGHSRGYTFGSGTRLTVV.